Listed below are T cell receptor beta chains from one sample, sequenced in a study of blood T cell repertoires in COVID-19. Only in-frame clones appear in the TCRdb table, and some are missing; sequencing was by immunoSEQ multiplex PCR. The table shows approximately 210,000 clones, with roughly 90% occurring only once. The sample taken for sequencing was peripheral blood. These TCRs come from a man aged 25-40 years who had recovered from COVID-19. The CDR3 runs from the conserved cysteine through the conserved F or W. The order of the fields is J gene, clone size, V gene, D gene, CDR3 DNA, CDR3 protein. The D gene is left open where the match is weak. Clone size appears in some rows only: once, few, many, or a class for an expanded clone.

>TRBJ2-1|NA|TRBV7-6|NA
TGTGCCAGCAGCTTGGGCGACAGCATCTCCTACAATGAGCAGTTCTTC
CASSLGDSISYNEQFF
>TRBJ1-3|NA|TRBV5-5|TRBD1
TGTGCCAGCAGCTTGCTGGCGGGACAGATCTCTGGAAACACCATATATTTT
CASSLLAGQISGNTIYF
>TRBJ2-1|NA|TRBV9|NA
TGTGCCAGCAGCGTCCCCAGCTCCTACAATGAGCAGTTCTTC
CASSVPSSYNEQFF
>TRBJ1-1|NA|TRBV9|NA
TGTGCCAGCAGCTCCGACCTTGACAGGGAAGCTTTCTTT
CASSSDLDREAFF
>TRBJ2-7|NA|TRBV13|TRBD1
TGTGCCAGCAGCTTATCGCAGGGGGCGAGGTACGAGCAGTACTTC
CASSLSQGARYEQYF
>TRBJ1-2|NA|TRBV7-2|NA
TGTGCCAGCAGCTTAGGGGCCTCGGACTTCTATGGCTACACCTTC
CASSLGASDFYGYTF
>TRBJ1-5|NA|TRBV5-1|NA
TGCGCCAGCAGCTTGGAGCCCAATCAGCCCCAGCATTTT
CASSLEPNQPQHF
>TRBJ2-1|NA|TRBV2|TRBD1
TGTGCCAGCATGGGGACAGGGCGCAATGAGCAGTTCTTC
CASMGTGRNEQFF
>TRBJ2-5|once|TRBV10-3|NA
TGTGCCATCAGTGCGGCCGCGCAGGCCTATCAAGAGACCCAGTACTTC
CAISAAAQAYQETQYF
>TRBJ1-4|NA|TRBV5-1|NA
TGCGCCAGCAGCCCTTTACAGGGTGGCGATGAAAAACTGTTTTTT
CASSPLQGGDEKLFF
>TRBJ1-2|few|TRBV7-8|TRBD1
TGTGCCAGCAGCTTAGCTGGGGACAGGAGAAATGGCTACACCTTC
CASSLAGDRRNGYTF
>TRBJ1-5|NA|TRBV2|NA
TGTGCCAGCAGTGGGACAGGCAATCAGCCCCAGCATTTT
CASSGTGNQPQHF
>TRBJ2-7|NA|TRBV11-2|NA
TGTGCCAGCATCGGGACTTCAGGGTGGAACGAGCAGTACTTC
CASIGTSGWNEQYF
>TRBJ2-6|once|TRBV2|NA
TGTGCCAGCAGTGAATCCCCCCACACAGGGCCTGGGGCCAACGTCCTGACTTTC
CASSESPHTGPGANVLTF
>TRBJ1-2|NA|TRBV29-1|NA
TGCAGCGCCTCGGACACGGCTAACTATGGCTACACCTTC
CSASDTANYGYTF
>TRBJ2-7|NA|TRBV6-1|TRBD1
TGTGCCAGCAGTGAAATTGGGACAGGGATCTACGAGCAGTACTTC
CASSEIGTGIYEQYF
>TRBJ1-4|NA|TRBV3-1/TRBV3-2|NA
TGTGCCAGCAGCCAAGACAAGCTACGGGGGTTCAAAAAACTGTTTTTT
CASSQDKLRGFKKLFF
>TRBJ2-5|NA|TRBV7-2|TRBD1
TGTGCCAGCAGTCCCGACAGGGGGCTACAAGAGACCCAGTACTTC
CASSPDRGLQETQYF
>TRBJ1-2|NA|TRBV5-4|TRBD1
TGTGCCAGCAGCCAGAGGGGGCCCCACTATGGCTACACCTTC
CASSQRGPHYGYTF
>TRBJ1-2|NA|TRBV6-5|TRBD1
TGTGCCAGCAGCCCGGGACAGGGGTCTGGCTACACCTTC
CASSPGQGSGYTF
>TRBJ1-2|NA|TRBV4-1|TRBD1
TGCGCCAGCAGCCCAGACAGGGGGCGCATCTATGGCTACACCTTC
CASSPDRGRIYGYTF
>TRBJ2-7|NA|TRBV2|NA
TGTGCCAGCACTGAACAGGTCACCTACGAGCAGTACTTC
CASTEQVTYEQYF
>TRBJ2-5|NA|TRBV7-2|TRBD1
TGTGCCAGCGGGACCGGCAGGGGGCAAGAGACCCAGTACTTC
CASGTGRGQETQYF
>TRBJ1-6|NA|TRBV7-6|NA
TGTGCCAGCAGCTTAACAGGCTCCTATAATTCACCCCTCCACTTT
CASSLTGSYNSPLHF
>TRBJ1-4|NA|TRBV12-5|NA
TGTGCTAGTGGTTTGGGCCGACAGGAGGAGGAAAAACTGTTTTTT
CASGLGRQEEEKLFF
>TRBJ1-5|NA|TRBV30|TRBD1
TGTGCCAGTACAGGGGGGTATGGCAATCAGCCCCAGCATTTT
CASTGGYGNQPQHF
>TRBJ2-7|NA|TRBV7-9|NA
TGTGCCAGCAGCTTAGCGCCGGGGGACTACGAGCAGTACTTC
CASSLAPGDYEQYF
>TRBJ1-3|NA|TRBV7-9|TRBD1
TGTGCCAGCAGCTTGGCCGGGACAGACTCTGGAAACACCATATATTTT
CASSLAGTDSGNTIYF
>TRBJ2-1|NA|TRBV10-3|NA
TGTGCCATCAGTGAGGGTAGTTATACTGAGCAGTTCTTC
CAISEGSYTEQFF
>TRBJ2-1|NA|TRBV5-3|NA
TGTGCCAGAAGCTCCGACAGGTACAATGAGCAGTTCTTC
CARSSDRYNEQFF
>TRBJ1-5|few|TRBV27|NA
TGTGCCAGCAGTTTCAGGGGCTATCAGCCCCAGCATTTT
CASSFRGYQPQHF